Here is one T cell receptor (beta chain) with its context. Its antigen remains unidentified. This entry belongs to a study of Tregs in tolerant kidney transplant recipients. Using immunoSEQ multiplex PCR, the repertoire was profiled, and TCRdb retains in-frame clones only, with some absent. Its table lists fewer than 7,000 clones. General observations from the study: Tolerant patients' donor-specific Tregs expanded beyond overall Tregs, suggesting antigen-driven growth. For some patients, primers changed over time, blocking nucleotide-level comparison.

Recipients received nonmyeloablative bone marrow transplants from related graft donors, with transient mixed chimerism. Sequenced here: CD4+ T cells from blood (PBMCs), sampled 6 months after the transplant. The receptor's source is a human patient who received a combined kidney and bone marrow transplant. Some T cells may trace back to the graft donor.

The part of the CDR3 DNA that was read is TGTGCCAGCAGCACAACAGGGGGCCATATCTACGAG. Protein: CASSTTGGHIYE. The entire CDR3 sequence reads CASSTTGGHIYEQYF. The V and J genes are TRBV11-2 and TRBJ2-7; TRBD1 matches 9 bases. The sequenced fragment ends 3 residues before the CDR3 boundary, so the rest is inferred from the germline J gene. The CDR3 is 15 amino acids. Trimming took 5 bases from V and 3 from J; bases not matched to a gene: 8. Germline CDR1 and CDR2: SGHAT and FQNNGV.